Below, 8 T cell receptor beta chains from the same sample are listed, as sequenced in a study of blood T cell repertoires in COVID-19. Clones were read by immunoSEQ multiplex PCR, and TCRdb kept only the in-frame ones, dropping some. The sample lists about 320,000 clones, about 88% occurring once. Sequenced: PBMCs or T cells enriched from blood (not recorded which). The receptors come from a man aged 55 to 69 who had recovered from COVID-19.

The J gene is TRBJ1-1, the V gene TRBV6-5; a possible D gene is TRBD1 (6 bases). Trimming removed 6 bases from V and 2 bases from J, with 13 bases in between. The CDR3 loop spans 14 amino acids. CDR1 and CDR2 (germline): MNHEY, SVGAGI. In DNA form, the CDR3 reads TGTGCCAGCAGGCCCAGACAGGCCAACACTGAAGCTTTCTTT. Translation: CASRPRQANTEAFF.

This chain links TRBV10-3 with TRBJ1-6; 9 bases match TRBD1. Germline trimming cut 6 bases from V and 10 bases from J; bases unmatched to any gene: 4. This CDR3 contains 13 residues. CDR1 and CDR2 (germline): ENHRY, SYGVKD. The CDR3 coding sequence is TGTGCCATCAGGGGGGACAGGGAATCACCCCTCCACTTT. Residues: CAIRGDRESPLHF.

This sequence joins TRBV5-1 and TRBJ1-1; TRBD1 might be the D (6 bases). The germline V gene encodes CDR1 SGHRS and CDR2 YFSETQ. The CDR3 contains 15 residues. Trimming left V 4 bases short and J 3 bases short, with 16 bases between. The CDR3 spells CASSMEGGPYTEAFF. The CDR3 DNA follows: TGCGCCAGCAGCATGGAGGGGGGGCCCTACACTGAAGCTTTCTTT.

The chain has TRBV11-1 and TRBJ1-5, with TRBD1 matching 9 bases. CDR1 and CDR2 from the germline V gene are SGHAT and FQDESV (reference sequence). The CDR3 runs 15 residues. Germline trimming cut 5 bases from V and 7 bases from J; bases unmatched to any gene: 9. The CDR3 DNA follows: TGTGCCAGCAGCCCTAAAGGACAGGGGCACCAGCCCCAGCATTTT. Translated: CASSPKGQGHQPQHF.

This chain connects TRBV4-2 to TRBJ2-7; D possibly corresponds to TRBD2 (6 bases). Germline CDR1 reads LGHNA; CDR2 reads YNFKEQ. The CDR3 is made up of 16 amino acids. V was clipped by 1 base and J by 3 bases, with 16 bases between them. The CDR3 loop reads CASSQVATSMDYEQYF. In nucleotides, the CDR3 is TGTGCCAGCAGCCAAGTTGCTACTAGCATGGACTACGAGCAGTACTTC.

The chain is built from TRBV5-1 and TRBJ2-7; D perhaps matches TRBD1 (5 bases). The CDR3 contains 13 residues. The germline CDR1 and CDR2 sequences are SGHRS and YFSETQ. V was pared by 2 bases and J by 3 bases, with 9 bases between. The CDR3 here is CASSLLTDYEQYF. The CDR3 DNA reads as TGCGCCAGCAGCTTATTGACAGACTACGAGCAGTACTTC.

CDR3 region: CASSLDPQGNSPLHF. Here the CDR3 DNA reads TGTGCCAGCAGCTTAGACCCGCAGGGTAATTCACCCCTCCACTTT. V usage is TRBV11-3 and J usage is TRBJ1-6, with D perhaps matching TRBD1 (5 bases). The germline gives CDR1 SGHNT, CDR2 YENEEA. The CDR3 extends over 15 amino acids. V was trimmed by 0 bases and J by 6 bases, leaving 9 bases between them.

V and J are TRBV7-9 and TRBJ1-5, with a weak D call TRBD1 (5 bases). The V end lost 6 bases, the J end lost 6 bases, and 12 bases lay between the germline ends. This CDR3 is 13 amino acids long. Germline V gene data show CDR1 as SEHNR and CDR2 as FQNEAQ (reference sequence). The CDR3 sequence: CASSGEGSQPQHF. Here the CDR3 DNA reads TGTGCCAGCAGTGGGGAGGGGAGTCAGCCCCAGCATTTT.